This T cell receptor beta chain emerged from a study of blood T cell repertoires in COVID-19. CDR1 is SNHLY and CDR2 is FYNNEI in the germline V gene. CDR3 length: 15 residues. V dropped 7 bases and J dropped 3; count of bases not matched to a gene: 7. Only in-frame clones appear in the TCRdb table, and some are missing; sequencing was by immunoSEQ multiplex PCR. The sample lists about 120,000 clones; 70% to 80% were seen once. The genes are TRBV2 and TRBJ1-5; 9 nucleotides line up with TRBD1. The sequenced sample was peripheral blood. This clonotype originated in a man aged 35-49 years with active or convalescent COVID-19. The chain's CDR3 is CASITDRGINQPQHF. In DNA form, the CDR3 reads TGTGCCAGCATCACGGACAGGGGTATCAATCAGCCCCAGCATTTT. The whole variable domain, remainder taken from reference TRBV2 and TRBJ1-5, is EPEVTQTPSHQVTQMGQEVILRCVPISNHLYFYWYRQILGQKVEFLVSFYNNEISEKSEIFDDQFSVERPDGSNFTLKIRSTKLEDSAMYFCASITDRGINQPQHFGDGTRLSIL.